The entry below describes one T cell receptor beta chain. Its antigen is not identified. The source of the sample is a study of cytomegalovirus exposure and HLA in healthy donors. The study's findings and limits: Available immune exposure information covered CMV serostatus only.

13 Jbeta primers and 60 Vbeta primers were used for the PCR. Sequencing was performed with immunoSEQ multiplex PCR; in TCRdb, only in-frame clones are kept and a portion is missing. The data hold about 140,000 clones, with roughly 79% observed a single time. V dropped 8 bases and J dropped 11 bases, with 15 bases sitting between them. CDR1 is MDHEN and CDR2 is SYDVKM in the germline V gene. The CDR3 sequence is 11 residues long. This chain joins TRBV28 and TRBJ1-1; the D gene is possibly TRBD1 (5 bases). The source material was PBMCs. The origin of this receptor is a man aged 25-40 years in good health and CMV-seropositive. CDR3 residues: CASGTAGSAFF. In DNA form, the CDR3 reads TGTGCCAGCGGAACGGCAGGGTCGGCTTTCTTT.